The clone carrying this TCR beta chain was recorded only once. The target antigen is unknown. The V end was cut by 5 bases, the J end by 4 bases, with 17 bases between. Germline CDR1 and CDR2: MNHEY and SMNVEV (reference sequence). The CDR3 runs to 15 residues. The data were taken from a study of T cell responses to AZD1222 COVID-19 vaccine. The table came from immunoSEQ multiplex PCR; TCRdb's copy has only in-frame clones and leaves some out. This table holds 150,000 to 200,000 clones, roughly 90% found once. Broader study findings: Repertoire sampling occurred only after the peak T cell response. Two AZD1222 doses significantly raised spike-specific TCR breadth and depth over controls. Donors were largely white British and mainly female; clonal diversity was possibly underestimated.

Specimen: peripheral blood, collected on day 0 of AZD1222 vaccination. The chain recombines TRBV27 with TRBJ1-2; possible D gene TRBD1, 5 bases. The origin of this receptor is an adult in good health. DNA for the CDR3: TGTGCCAGCAGTGACGGGGCGGGGCGGCTCTATGGCTACACCTTC. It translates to CASSDGAGRLYGYTF.